This T cell receptor beta chain is drawn from a study of blood T cell repertoires in COVID-19. TCRdb's copy holds only in-frame clones and misses some; the assay was immunoSEQ multiplex PCR. This sample has 80,000 or so clones, with about 68% found just once. The CDR3 loop spans 14 amino acids. From germline, CDR1 is SGHDT and CDR2 YYEEEE. The V and J ends lost 0 bases and 7 bases respectively, with 11 bases between them. The sample consisted of peripheral blood. The receptor was isolated from a man aged 50 to 60 with active or convalescent COVID-19. The chain couples TRBV5-6 to TRBJ1-5; D is perhaps TRBD1 (5 bases). This CDR3 reads CASSLGQSAQPQHF. For the CDR3, the DNA is TGTGCCAGCAGCTTGGGACAGTCAGCGCAGCCCCAGCATTTT.